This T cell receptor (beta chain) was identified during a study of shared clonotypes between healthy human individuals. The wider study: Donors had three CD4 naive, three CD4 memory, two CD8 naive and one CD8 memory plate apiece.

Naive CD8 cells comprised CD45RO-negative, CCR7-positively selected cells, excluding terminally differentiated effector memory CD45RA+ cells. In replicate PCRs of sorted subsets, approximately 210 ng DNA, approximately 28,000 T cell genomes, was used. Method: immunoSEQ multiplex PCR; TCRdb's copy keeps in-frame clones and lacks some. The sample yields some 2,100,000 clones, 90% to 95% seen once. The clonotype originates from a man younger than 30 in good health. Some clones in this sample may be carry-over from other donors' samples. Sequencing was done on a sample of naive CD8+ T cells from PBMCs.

CDR3 nucleotide sequence: TGTGCCAGCAGCGAGGGTGGGACTAGCGGGAGCTACGAGCAGTACTTC. It encodes CASSEGGTSGSYEQYF. This chain connects TRBV9 to TRBJ2-7; 14 nucleotides agree with TRBD2. The V segment lost 3 bases and the J segment 3 bases; nucleotides outside the gene matches: 5. The CDR3 sequence is 16 residues long. Germline V lookup: CDR1 SGDLS, CDR2 YYNGEE.